The present T cell receptor (beta chain) was sequenced within a study of OX40 agonist ivuxolimab in advanced cancers. Study information: Patients in dose escalation had liver, melanoma, kidney or head and neck cancers.

The CDR3 is made up of 13 amino acids. V shed 5 bases and J shed 1 base, with 5 bases lying between them. Germline CDR1 and CDR2: SNHLY and FYNNEI. Produced via immunoSEQ multiplex PCR; TCRdb's table is partial and in-frame only. This repertoire shows tens of thousands of clones, roughly 87% found once; its top ten account for approximately 0.3%. The chain recombines TRBV2 with TRBJ2-2; D unresolved. The sequence was obtained from an adult with an advanced solid tumor such as melanoma, head and neck, liver or kidney cancer. Source: CD4+ or CD8+ T cells sorted from blood, taken in a trial of the OX40 agonist ivuxolimab. The CDR3 here is CASSPENTGELFF. Written as DNA, the CDR3 is TGTGCCAGCAGTCCGGAGAACACCGGGGAGCTGTTTTTT.